This TCR beta chain emerged from a study of blood T cell repertoires in COVID-19. About the study: Researchers got acute and convalescent COVID-19 samples from the United States, Italy and Spain. Sample material is recorded as cDNA or gDNA derived from T cells, B-cell-depleted T cells, or PBMCs.

Methods used by the authors: Cell counts per sample came from amplifying reference gene primers. This table comes from immunoSEQ multiplex PCR, and its TCRdb copy is limited to in-frame clones, with some not included. That table furnishes V, J and clone size, whereas the DNA furnished D and trimming. Seen here are about 200,000 clones, 88% observed once, and the top ten hold 0.72%. V shed 4 bases and J 7 bases; nucleotides not matched to a gene: 12. The CDR3 contains 16 residues. Germline CDR1 reads MNHEY; CDR2 reads SVGAGI. This clone was recorded a few times. Sequences were obtained from peripheral blood. The TCR originated in a man aged 35-49 years with acute or convalescent COVID-19. The rearrangement uses TRBV6-5 and TRBJ2-2, with 7 bases aligning to TRBD2. The CDR3, as DNA: TGTGCCAGCAGTTCCCTCCTGGGGGAGGGGAGCGGGGAGCTGTTTTTT. It specifies CASSSLLGEGSGELFF.